The 21 T cell receptor beta chains below were found in one sample sequenced in a study of CD8 T cells in Susac syndrome. The authors reverse transcribed roughly 0.5 to 1 ug RNA with random hexamers. TCRdb ran MiXCR on the immunoSEQ multiplex PCR reads and lists one entry per CDR3 protein. This table has approximately 190,000 distinct CDR3 sequences, 85% to 95% appearing once. Sequenced sample: CD8+ T cells from PBMCs. The receptors originated from a human donor with Susac syndrome.

This chain uses TRBV4-1 with TRBJ2-7; the D is unclear. Germline CDR1 MGHRA, CDR2 YSYEKL. The CDR3 sequence is 14 residues long. V was trimmed by 1 base and J by 12 bases, leaving 19 bases between them. CDR3 residues: CASSQGDTTGKLYF. The DNA for the CDR3 is TGCGCCAGCAGCCAAGGCGACACGACTGGGAAGCTGTACTTC.

V and J are TRBV11-2 and TRBJ1-2; D gene unclear. V shed 1 base and J shed 7 bases, with 13 bases lying between them. Per germline, CDR1 SGHAT and CDR2 FQNNGV. CDR3 length equals 14 residues. The CDR3 sequence: CASSLVARLAGYTF. The CDR3 DNA is TGTGCCAGCAGCTTAGTCGCTCGGCTGGCTGGCTACACCTTC.

This chain joins TRBV18 and TRBJ2-3; D call uncertain. This CDR3 region has 15 residues. The ends were cut back, 2 bases at V and 2 bases at J, with 11 bases in the middle. Germline V lookup: CDR1 KGHSH, CDR2 LQKENI. The CDR3 bases are TGTGCCAGCTCACCAGACGACTCATTCACAGATACGCAGTATTTT. This codes for CASSPDDSFTDTQYF. The entire variable domain, with the rest obtained from reference TRBV18 and TRBJ2-3, is as follows: NAGVMQNPRHLVRRRGQEARLRCSPMKGHSHVYWYRQLPEEGLKFMVYLQKENIIDESGMPKERFSAEFPKEGPSILRIQQVVRGDSAAYFCASSPDDSFTDTQYFGPGTRLTVL.

This sequence joins TRBV4-1 and TRBJ2-3; D is perhaps TRBD2 (6 bases). The CDR3 totals 16 residues. CDR1 is MGHRA and CDR2 is YSYEKL in the germline V gene. The ends were cut back, 4 bases at V and 2 bases at J, with 16 bases in the middle. The CDR3 DNA sequence: TGCGCCAGCAGCCGTGCTGGGGGAGGAACCACAGATACGCAGTATTTT. Translating gives CASSRAGGGTTDTQYF.

The chain couples TRBV3-1 to TRBJ2-1; no clear D gene. Germline values: CDR1 LGHDT, CDR2 YNNKEL (reference sequence). CDR3 size: 14 residues. Trimming pared 0 bases from V and 4 bases from J, leaving 7 bases between. The CDR3 reads CASSQDGEYNEQFF. The CDR3 coding sequence is TGTGCCAGCAGCCAAGATGGCGAGTACAATGAGCAGTTCTTC.

The chain couples TRBV6-6 to TRBJ2-7, with TRBD1 matching 8 bases. Germline loops: CDR1 MNHNY, CDR2 SVGAGI (reference sequence). The V segment lost 5 bases and the J segment 7 bases; nucleotides outside the gene matches: 13. The CDR3 loop spans 15 amino acids. CDR3 region: CASSKERQGMREQYF. The CDR3 DNA reads as TGTGCCAGCAGTAAGGAGAGACAGGGGATGAGGGAGCAGTACTTC.

The sample holds one count of this clonotype. The chain recombines TRBV12-3 or TRBV12-4 with TRBJ2-7; D is unclear. The CDR3 length is 13 residues. Trimming cost V 6 bases and J 3 bases, with 12 bases left between them. The CDR3 spells CASSSPVNYEQYF. CDR3 sequence (DNA): TGTGCCAGCAGCTCCCCGGTAAACTACGAGCAGTACTTC.

Note on this clonotype: A read error may produce the germline difference seen at one junction end. The chain recombines TRBV9 with TRBJ2-2; 8 positions agree with TRBD1. The CDR3 covers 12 residues. CDR1 is SGDLS, CDR2 YYNGEE, per germline. Here the CDR3 reads CASSVATGGLFF. The CDR3 DNA sequence: TGTGCCAGCAGCGTAGCCACAGGGGGGCTGTTTTTT.

This sequence joins TRBV6-5 and TRBJ2-5; 7 nucleotides align to TRBD1. J was trimmed by 5 bases and V by 5 bases; bases with no gene match: 5. The V gene's germline CDR1 is MNHEY and CDR2 SVGAGI. The CDR3 loop spans 13 amino acids. The CDR3 nucleotides read TGTGCCAGCAGTGACAGGGTGGGCGAGACCCAGTACTTC. As protein: CASSDRVGETQYF.

J is TRBJ2-1 and V is TRBV28, with D tentatively TRBD2 (6 bases). The V and J ends lost 5 bases and 4 bases respectively, with 15 bases between them. CDR1 is MDHEN, CDR2 SYDVKM, per germline. CDR3 length: 15 amino acids. CDR3 region: CASSPETRLYNEQFF. The CDR3 DNA is TGTGCCAGCAGTCCCGAGACTAGACTTTACAATGAGCAGTTCTTC.

This chain joins TRBV4-1 and TRBJ2-3; 7 bases map to TRBD2. The CDR3 spans 15 residues. The germline V gene has CDR1 MGHRA and CDR2 YSYEKL. Germline trimming cut 4 bases from V and 2 bases from J; bases unmatched to any gene: 6. CDR3 protein: CASSPPSGATDTQYF. Here the CDR3 DNA reads TGCGCCAGCAGCCCTCCTAGCGGAGCCACAGATACGCAGTATTTT.

This clonotype was seen just once. The V call is TRBV28, the J call TRBJ2-7; D unclear. This CDR3 is 11 amino acids long. CDR1 is MDHEN, CDR2 SYDVKM, per germline. V shed 8 bases and J shed 2 bases, with 7 bases lying between them. In DNA, the CDR3 is TGTGCCAGCTCACGTCCCTACGAGCAGTACTTC. It codes for CASSRPYEQYF.

The V gene is TRBV3-1, the J gene TRBJ1-5, with a weak D call TRBD1 (5 bases). The germline gives CDR1 LGHDT, CDR2 YNNKEL (reference sequence). The CDR3 runs to 14 residues. Trimming took 1 base from V and 4 from J, leaving 8 bases between them. The CDR3 is CASSQGQTNQPQHF. DNA of the CDR3: TGTGCCAGCAGCCAAGGACAGACGAATCAGCCCCAGCATTTT.

This clonotype was counted once. The rearrangement joins TRBV27 to TRBJ2-7, with 7 bases fitting TRBD1. CDR1 is MNHEY, CDR2 SMNVEV, per germline (reference sequence). V lost 4 bases, J lost 1 base, and 19 bases stayed unmatched. The CDR3 loop spans 19 amino acids. CDR3 protein: CASSSPLRQTGTKSYEQYF. CDR3 DNA sequence: TGTGCCAGCAGTTCCCCTCTCCGCCAGACAGGGACGAAGTCCTACGAGCAGTACTTC.

This clonotype was seen a handful of times. The genes are TRBV18 and TRBJ1-2; D gene uncertain. CDR1 is KGHSH and CDR2 is LQKENI in the germline V gene. The V gene lost 2 bases and the J gene lost 6 bases, with 7 bases spanning the gap. There are 12 residues in the CDR3. CDR3 residues: CASSPAGNGYTF. In DNA form, the CDR3 reads TGTGCCAGCTCACCAGCTGGGAATGGCTACACCTTC. The full variable domain, with the rest looked up from reference TRBV18 and TRBJ1-2, is NAGVMQNPRHLVRRRGQEARLRCSPMKGHSHVYWYRQLPEEGLKFMVYLQKENIIDESGMPKERFSAEFPKEGPSILRIQQVVRGDSAAYFCASSPAGNGYTFGSGTRLTVV.

This chain connects TRBV6-1 to TRBJ1-5, with D possibly being TRBD1 (5 bases). V was shortened by 1 base and J by 3 bases, with 13 bases between the two germline ends. This CDR3 has 16 residues. Germline loops: CDR1 MNHNS, CDR2 SASEGT. CDR3 nucleotides: TGTGCCAGCAGTGAAGGGTGGGACCCTGCCAATCAGCCCCAGCATTTT. Translating it yields CASSEGWDPANQPQHF.

J is TRBJ2-7 and V is TRBV7-9, with TRBD1 matching 8 bases. CDR1 and CDR2 (germline): SEHNR, FQNEAQ (reference sequence). V dropped 5 bases and J dropped 5; count of bases not matched to a gene: 5. The CDR3 extends over 13 amino acids. The CDR3 spells CASSTGQANEQYF. The CDR3 DNA follows: TGTGCCAGCAGCACGGGACAGGCCAACGAGCAGTACTTC.

The V and J genes are TRBV11-2 and TRBJ2-7; D not resolved. V lost 1 base and J 0 bases, leaving 7 bases between the germline ends. CDR1 SGHAT and CDR2 FQNNGV come from the germline V gene. This CDR3 region has 14 residues. For the CDR3, the DNA is TGTGCCAGCAGCTTAGTGGGGAACTCCTACGAGCAGTACTTC. Its protein is CASSLVGNSYEQYF.

The chain employs TRBV3-1 and TRBJ2-1; D remains unclear. The V end was cut by 0 bases, the J end by 6 bases, with 9 bases between. This CDR3 contains 14 residues. Germline V lookup: CDR1 LGHDT, CDR2 YNNKEL (reference sequence). In nucleotides, the CDR3 is TGTGCCAGCAGCCAAGATGATAGCTCCAATGAGCAGTTCTTC. This gives the protein CASSQDDSSNEQFF.

This sequence joins TRBV5-4 and TRBJ2-5; D possibly corresponds to TRBD1 (6 bases). CDR1 and CDR2 (germline): SGHNT, YYREEE (reference sequence). The CDR3 is made up of 15 amino acids. Trimming shortened V by 0 bases and J by 4 bases, and 13 bases separated the two germline ends. Here the CDR3 reads CASSLGGGDTETQYF. The CDR3 DNA is TGTGCCAGCAGCTTGGGAGGTGGGGACACAGAGACCCAGTACTTC.

The chain employs TRBV7-6 and TRBJ2-7, with a tentative D call TRBD2 (5 bases). V lost 1 base, J lost 1 base, and 8 bases lay in between. The CDR3 is made up of 14 amino acids. Germline CDR1 and CDR2: SGHVS and FNYEAQ. CDR3 protein: CASSLVRGSYEQYF. The CDR3 bases are TGTGCCAGCAGCTTAGTCCGGGGTTCCTACGAGCAGTACTTC.